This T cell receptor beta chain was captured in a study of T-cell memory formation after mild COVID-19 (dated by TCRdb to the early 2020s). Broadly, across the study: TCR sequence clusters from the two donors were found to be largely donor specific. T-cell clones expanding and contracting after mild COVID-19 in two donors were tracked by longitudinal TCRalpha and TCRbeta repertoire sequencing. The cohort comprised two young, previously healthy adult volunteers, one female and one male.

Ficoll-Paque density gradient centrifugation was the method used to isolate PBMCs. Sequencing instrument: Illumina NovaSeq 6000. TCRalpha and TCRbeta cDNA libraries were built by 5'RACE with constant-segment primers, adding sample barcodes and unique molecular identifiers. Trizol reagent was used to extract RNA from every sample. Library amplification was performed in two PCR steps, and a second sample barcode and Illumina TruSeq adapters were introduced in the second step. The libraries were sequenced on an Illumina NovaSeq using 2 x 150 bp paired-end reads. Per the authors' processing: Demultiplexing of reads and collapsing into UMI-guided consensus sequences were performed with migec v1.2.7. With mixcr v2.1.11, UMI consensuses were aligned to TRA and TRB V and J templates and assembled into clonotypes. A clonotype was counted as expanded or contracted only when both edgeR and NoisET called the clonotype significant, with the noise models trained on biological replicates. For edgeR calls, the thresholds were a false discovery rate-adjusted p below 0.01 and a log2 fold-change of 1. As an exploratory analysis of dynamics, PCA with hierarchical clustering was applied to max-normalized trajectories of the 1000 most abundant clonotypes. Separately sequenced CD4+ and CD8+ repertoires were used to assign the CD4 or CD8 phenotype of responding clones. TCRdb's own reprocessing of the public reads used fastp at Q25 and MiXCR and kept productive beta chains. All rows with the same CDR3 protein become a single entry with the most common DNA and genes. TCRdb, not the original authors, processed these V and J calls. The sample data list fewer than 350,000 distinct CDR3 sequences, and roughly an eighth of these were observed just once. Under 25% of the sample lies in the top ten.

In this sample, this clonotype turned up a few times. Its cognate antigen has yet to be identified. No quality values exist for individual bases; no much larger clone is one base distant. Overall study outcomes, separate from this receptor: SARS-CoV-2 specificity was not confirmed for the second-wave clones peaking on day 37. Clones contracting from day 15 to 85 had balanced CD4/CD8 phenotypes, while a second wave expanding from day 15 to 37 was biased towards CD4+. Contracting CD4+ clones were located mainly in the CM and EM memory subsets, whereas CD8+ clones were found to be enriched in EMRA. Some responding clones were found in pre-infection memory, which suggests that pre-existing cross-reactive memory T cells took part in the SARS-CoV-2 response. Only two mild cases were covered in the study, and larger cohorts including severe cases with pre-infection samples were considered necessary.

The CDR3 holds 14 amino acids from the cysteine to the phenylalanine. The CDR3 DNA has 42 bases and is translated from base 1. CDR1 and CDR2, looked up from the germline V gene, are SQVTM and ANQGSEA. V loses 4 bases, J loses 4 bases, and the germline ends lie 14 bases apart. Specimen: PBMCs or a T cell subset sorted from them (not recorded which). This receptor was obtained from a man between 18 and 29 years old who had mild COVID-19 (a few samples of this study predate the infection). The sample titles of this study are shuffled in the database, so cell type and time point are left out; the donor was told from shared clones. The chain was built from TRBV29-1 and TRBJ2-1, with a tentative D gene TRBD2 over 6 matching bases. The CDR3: CSVGFVGGYNEQFF. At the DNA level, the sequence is TGCAGCGTTGGGTTCGTGGGGGGTTACAATGAGCAGTTCTTC.